Each of the 2 T cell receptor beta chains below was sequenced from the same sample in a study of T-cell memory formation after mild COVID-19. A single record per CDR3 protein comes from TCRdb applying MiXCR to the 5' RACE reads. The sample shows roughly 310,000 distinct CDR3 sequences, approximately 16% of them seen only once. The sequencing sample was made of PBMCs or a T cell subset sorted from them (not recorded which). Receptors originate from a man aged 18 to 30 who had mild COVID-19 (a few samples of this study predate the infection). Cell type and time point are not known.

The V call is TRBV7-2, the J call TRBJ2-5; maybe TRBD2 (6 bases). The CDR3 runs to 15 residues. V lost 3 bases to trimming and J lost 1 base, with 12 bases between them. Germline assignment: CDR1 SGHTA and CDR2 FQGNSA. The CDR3 nucleotides are TGTGCCAGCAGCTTTGGGCGGGGCATCCAAGAGACCCAGTACTTC. Its protein is CASSFGRGIQETQYF.

At least ten counts were recorded for this clonotype. V usage is TRBV7-2 and J usage is TRBJ2-1; D is uncertain. Germline-derived CDR1 and CDR2 are SGHTA and FQGNSA. Trimming cost V 1 base and J 0 bases, with 10 bases left between them. The CDR3 contains 16 residues. In nucleotides, the CDR3 is TGTGCCAGCAGCTTAGACGCCTCCTTCTCCTACAATGAGCAGTTCTTC. This sequence encodes CASSLDASFSYNEQFF.